The 27 T cell receptor beta chains listed next were all sequenced from one sample in a study of blood T cell repertoires in COVID-19. Generated by immunoSEQ multiplex PCR, the TCRdb table keeps only in-frame clones and is missing some. The sample has about 64,000 clones, about 88% seen once; the top ten hold roughly 3.9%. Input material: peripheral blood. These receptors came from a man between 65 and 79 years old with acute or convalescent COVID-19.

This chain links TRBV19 with TRBJ2-5, with D tentatively TRBD1 (6 bases). Germline V gene data show CDR1 as LNHDA and CDR2 as SQIVND (reference sequence). The CDR3 is made up of 14 amino acids. The ends were cut back, 6 bases at V and 5 bases at J, with 16 bases in the middle. The CDR3 loop is CASSETGSHETQYF. The DNA for the CDR3 is TGTGCCAGTAGCGAAACAGGGTCACACGAGACCCAGTACTTC.

J is TRBJ2-2 and V is TRBV11-2, with 8 bases aligning to TRBD2. The CDR3 is 15 residues long. Germline V lookup: CDR1 SGHAT, CDR2 FQNNGV. After removal of 3 bases from V and 4 bases from J, the junction contained 4 bases not matched to a gene. The CDR3 DNA follows: TGTGCCAGCAGCTTCGGGGGGGCAGTCACCGGGGAGCTGTTTTTT. The encoded protein is CASSFGGAVTGELFF.

The chain recombines TRBV7-9 with TRBJ1-4, with D possibly TRBD1 on 5 matching bases. Per germline, CDR1 SEHNR and CDR2 FQNEAQ (reference sequence). Trimming stripped 1 base from V and 7 bases from J, with 13 bases between. The CDR3 consists of 15 residues. CDR3 in amino acids: CASSLVGGRSEKLFF. The CDR3 DNA sequence: TGTGCCAGCAGCTTAGTGGGGGGGAGATCTGAAAAACTGTTTTTT.

The chain is built from TRBV9 and TRBJ2-3; no clear D. There are 12 residues in the CDR3. From germline, CDR1 is SGDLS and CDR2 YYNGEE. Trimming removed 5 bases from V and 0 bases from J, with 4 bases in between. CDR3 nucleotides: TGTGCCAGCAGTTATAGCACAGATACGCAGTATTTT. It codes for CASSYSTDTQYF.

The rearrangement links TRBV15 to TRBJ2-6, with 8 bases identical to TRBD1. The CDR3 is 15 amino acids. V lost 0 bases, J lost 10 bases, and 5 bases stayed unmatched. CDR1 is LNHNV, CDR2 YYDKDF, per germline (reference sequence). The CDR3 spells CATSRDGQGANVLTF. In DNA, the CDR3 is TGTGCCACCAGCAGAGATGGACAGGGTGCAAACGTCCTGACTTTC.

The J gene is TRBJ2-2, the V gene TRBV27, with D possibly matching TRBD2 (6 bases). Germline loops: CDR1 MNHEY, CDR2 SMNVEV (reference sequence). Between the trimmed V and J ends, which lost 5 bases and 2 bases, there was a span of 12 bases. The CDR3 has 15 residues. In DNA form, the CDR3 reads TGTGCCAGCAGTCGGGAGCAATCAAACACCGGGGAGCTGTTTTTT. As protein: CASSREQSNTGELFF.

With regard to this clone: Other DNA sequences in the same sample also yield this CDR3. This chain uses TRBV18 with TRBJ2-5, with 9 bases fitting TRBD1. Germline V gene lookup returns CDR1 KGHSH and CDR2 LQKENI. This CDR3 spans 13 amino acids. V trimming: 6 bases; J trimming: 5 bases; junction bases outside the gene matches: 4. This chain's CDR3 is CASSPGTGETQYF. DNA of the CDR3: TGTGCCAGCTCGCCTGGGACAGGGGAGACCCAGTACTTC.

This rearrangement joins TRBV11-2 to TRBJ2-2; D ambiguous. Trimming stripped 3 bases from V and 2 bases from J, with 10 bases between. Germline-derived CDR1 and CDR2 are SGHAT and FQNNGV. This CDR3 is built from 15 residues. The CDR3: CASSFLYRNTGELFF. CDR3 nucleotide sequence: TGTGCCAGCAGCTTTTTGTACAGAAACACCGGGGAGCTGTTTTTT.

V usage is TRBV28 and J usage is TRBJ1-6, with 7 bases lining up with TRBD1. The CDR3 loop spans 16 amino acids. V trimming: 4 bases; J trimming: 6 bases; junction bases outside the gene matches: 9. CDR1 is MDHEN and CDR2 is SYDVKM in the germline V gene. The CDR3 protein is CASSSSRQGSNSPLHF. CDR3 coding DNA: TGTGCCAGCAGTTCTTCCCGACAGGGCTCTAATTCACCCCTCCACTTT.

The genes are TRBV6-4 and TRBJ2-7, with a weak D call TRBD2 (5 bases). This CDR3 is 16 amino acids long. Germline V gene sequence: CDR1 MRHNA, CDR2 SNTAGT. V dropped 4 bases and J dropped 0 bases, with 16 bases sitting between them. CDR3 sequence: CASSAHAGSTSYEQYF. Written as DNA, the CDR3 is TGTGCCAGCAGTGCTCATGCGGGCTCCACCTCCTACGAGCAGTACTTC.

The chain has TRBV28 and TRBJ2-2, with D possibly TRBD2 on 6 matching bases. The CDR3 length is 15 residues. Germline-derived CDR1 and CDR2 are MDHEN and SYDVKM. V gave up 4 bases and J gave up 12 bases, with 21 bases separating them. Here the CDR3 reads CASSSRDSKLSKLFF. The CDR3 DNA reads TGTGCCAGCAGTTCCCGGGACTCCAAACTCTCGAAGCTGTTTTTT.

This sequence joins TRBV7-9 and TRBJ1-1; TRBD1 matches 8 bases. The CDR3 consists of 14 residues. Per germline, CDR1 SEHNR and CDR2 FQNEAQ (reference sequence). J lost 6 bases, V lost 4 bases, and 7 bases had no gene match. In nucleotides, the CDR3 is TGTGCCAGCAGCTCCAGGGGGCGCCCATCTGAAGCTTTCTTT. It yields the protein CASSSRGRPSEAFF. The whole variable domain, filled in from reference TRBV7-9 and TRBJ1-1, reads DTGVSQNPRHKITKRGQNVTFRCDPISEHNRLYWYRQTLGQGPEFLTYFQNEAQLEKSRLLSDRFSAERPKGSFSTLEIQRTEQGDSAMYLCASSSRGRPSEAFFGQGTRLTVV.

CDR3: CASSRQGADTEAFF. CDR3 coding DNA: TGTGCCAGCAGTAGACAGGGGGCAGACACTGAAGCTTTCTTT. The genes are TRBV2 and TRBJ1-1; 10 bases map to TRBD1. The CDR3 loop spans 14 amino acids. Germline assignment: CDR1 SNHLY and CDR2 FYNNEI. J was trimmed by 3 bases and V by 5 bases; bases with no gene match: 3.

This clone was picked up one time. This chain connects TRBV5-5 to TRBJ1-2; D not certain. Between the trimmed V and J ends, which lost 1 base and 2 bases, there was a span of 9 bases. CDR1 SGHKS and CDR2 YYEKEE come from the germline V gene (reference sequence). The CDR3 has 14 amino acids. CDR3 DNA: TGTGCCAGCAGCTTGATAGCGGAGAACTATGGCTACACCTTC. It encodes CASSLIAENYGYTF.

This clone showed up just a few times. The rearrangement uses TRBV27 and TRBJ1-4; a weak D match, TRBD1 (5 bases). The CDR3 is made up of 15 amino acids. Trimming shortened V by 6 bases and J by 8 bases, and 19 bases separated the two germline ends. From germline, CDR1 is MNHEY and CDR2 SMNVEV (reference sequence). The CDR3 protein is CASSRGTIRGEKLFF. Written as DNA, the CDR3 is TGTGCCAGCAGCCGTGGGACTATTCGGGGGGAAAAACTGTTTTTT. Looking up the rest from reference TRBV27 and TRBJ1-4 gives the full variable domain: EAQVTQNPRYLITVTGKKLTVTCSQNMNHEYMSWYRQDPGLGLRQIYYSMNVEVTDKGDVPEGYKVSRKEKRNFPLILESPSPNQTSLYFCASSRGTIRGEKLFFGSGTQLSVL.

V and J are TRBV18 and TRBJ2-1; no firm D call. The CDR3 is 15 amino acids. Germline lookup yields CDR1 KGHSH and CDR2 LQKENI. V lost 2 bases and J lost 4, with 12 bases in between. The CDR3 sequence: CASSPGRLGYNEQFF. Here the CDR3 DNA reads TGTGCCAGCTCACCAGGTCGACTCGGGTACAATGAGCAGTTCTTC. Combining the CDR3 with reference TRBV18 and TRBJ2-1 gives the whole variable domain NAGVMQNPRHLVRRRGQEARLRCSPMKGHSHVYWYRQLPEEGLKFMVYLQKENIIDESGMPKERFSAEFPKEGPSILRIQQVVRGDSAAYFCASSPGRLGYNEQFFGPGTRLTVL.

This clone was detected a few times. V gene TRBV3-1 (or the pseudogene TRBV3-2) combines with J gene TRBJ2-5, with 13 bases aligning to TRBD2. V was pared by 5 bases and J by 9 bases, with 9 bases of the junction left unmatched. The CDR3 consists of 15 residues. From germline, CDR1 is LGHDT and CDR2 YNNKEL (reference sequence). CDR3 loop: CASSETSGGFVAQYF. The CDR3 DNA reads TGTGCCAGCAGCGAGACTAGCGGGGGGTTCGTGGCCCAGTACTTC.

This clone was counted a few times. The chain is built from TRBV15 and TRBJ1-5; no firm D call. Germline V lookup: CDR1 LNHNV, CDR2 YYDKDF (reference sequence). This CDR3 has 17 residues. The V and J ends lost 0 bases and 2 bases respectively, with 14 bases between them. CDR3: CATSRDVSSRGNQPQHF. The DNA of the CDR3 is TGTGCCACCAGCAGAGATGTGAGCAGTCGGGGCAATCAGCCCCAGCATTTT.

The CDR3 here is CASSLGGRGGTDTQYF. The CDR3 DNA reads TGTGCCAGCAGCTTGGGGGGGCGGGGGGGGACAGATACGCAGTATTTT. This chain connects TRBV5-6 to TRBJ2-3; 9 bases align to TRBD2. The ends lost 0 bases at V and 3 bases at J; junction bases unmatched: 5. The V gene's germline CDR1 is SGHDT and CDR2 YYEEEE. This CDR3 region has 16 residues. Together with reference TRBV5-6 and TRBJ2-3, the CDR3 gives the full variable domain: DAGVTQSPTHLIKTRGQQVTLRCSPKSGHDTVSWYQQALGQGPQFIFQYYEEEERQRGNFPDRFSGHQFPNYSSELNVNALLLGDSALYLCASSLGGRGGTDTQYFGPGTRLTVL.

The gene calls are TRBV18 and TRBJ1-4; the match to TRBD1 covers 9 bases. Losses at the gene ends were 4 bases for V and 7 bases for J; bases not matched to a gene: 7. The CDR3 is 15 amino acids. Germline assignment: CDR1 KGHSH and CDR2 LQKENI. CDR3 residues: CASSRITGGSEKLFF. The CDR3 region has the DNA TGTGCCAGCTCACGGATTACAGGGGGCTCTGAAAAACTGTTTTTT.

The chain carries TRBV21-1 and TRBJ1-5. TRBV21-1 is a pseudogene. CDR3 length: 17 amino acids. CDR3 bases: TGTGCCAGCAGCAAAGGGGGTCCGGGGGTCAGCAATCAGCCCCAGCATTTT. Protein sequence: CASSKGGPGVSNQPQHF.

The chain joins TRBV27 to TRBJ2-2, with D possibly matching TRBD1 (5 bases). There are 15 residues in the CDR3. Germline-derived CDR1 and CDR2 are MNHEY and SMNVEV (reference sequence). Trimming pared 3 bases from V and 4 bases from J, leaving 12 bases between. Here the CDR3 reads CASSFIQGGTGELFF. CDR3 nucleotide sequence: TGTGCCAGCAGTTTTATCCAGGGCGGCACCGGGGAGCTGTTTTTT.

The chain recombines TRBV5-4 with TRBJ1-2; TRBD1 matches at 8 bases. This CDR3 has 14 amino acids. Unmatched junction bases numbered 8, after V lost 3 bases and J lost 7 bases. CDR1 SGHNT and CDR2 YYREEE come from the germline V gene (reference sequence). The CDR3 here is CASSSSAGGFGYTF. The CDR3 coding sequence is TGTGCCAGCAGCTCCAGCGCAGGGGGCTTTGGCTACACCTTC. The whole variable domain, remainder taken from reference TRBV5-4 and TRBJ1-2, is ETGVTQSPTHLIKTRGQQVTLRCSSQSGHNTVSWYQQALGQGPQFIFQYYREEENGRGNFPPRFSGLQFPNYSSELNVNALELDDSALYLCASSSSAGGFGYTFGSGTRLTVV.

The chain carries TRBV5-1 and TRBJ2-7, with 8 bases that match TRBD1. The CDR3 spans 13 residues. Unmatched junction bases numbered 3, after V lost 3 bases and J lost 4 bases. Germline lookup yields CDR1 SGHRS and CDR2 YFSETQ. Written as DNA, the CDR3 is TGCGCCAGCAGCTACGGACAGGGATACGAGCAGTACTTC. Translation: CASSYGQGYEQYF.

The rearrangement links TRBV3-1 (or the pseudogene TRBV3-2) to TRBJ2-3; D remains ambiguous. CDR1 is LGHDT, CDR2 YNNKEL, per germline (reference sequence). The CDR3 covers 15 residues. The V and J ends lost 6 bases and 1 base respectively, with 14 bases between them. CDR3 protein: CASSDKLFRTDTQYF. The CDR3 region has the DNA TGTGCCAGCAGTGACAAGCTTTTCCGCACAGATACGCAGTATTTT.

The V and J genes are TRBV7-2 and TRBJ1-1; D unresolved. The V end was cut by 1 base, the J end by 0 bases, with 12 bases between. Germline CDR1 is SGHTA and CDR2 is FQGNSA. The CDR3 runs to 16 residues. CDR3 nucleotides: TGTGCCAGCAGCTTAGGACTGCCTCCTATGAACACTGAAGCTTTCTTT. Translation: CASSLGLPPMNTEAFF.

This clone has just one count. The chain couples TRBV24-1 to TRBJ2-1; D remains unclear. Germline CDR1 reads KGHDR; CDR2 reads SFDVKD. V gave up 3 bases and J gave up 5 bases, with 7 bases separating them. The CDR3 is 13 amino acids. The chain's CDR3 is CATSDDFDNEQFF. The CDR3 DNA is TGTGCCACCAGTGATGACTTCGACAATGAGCAGTTCTTC.